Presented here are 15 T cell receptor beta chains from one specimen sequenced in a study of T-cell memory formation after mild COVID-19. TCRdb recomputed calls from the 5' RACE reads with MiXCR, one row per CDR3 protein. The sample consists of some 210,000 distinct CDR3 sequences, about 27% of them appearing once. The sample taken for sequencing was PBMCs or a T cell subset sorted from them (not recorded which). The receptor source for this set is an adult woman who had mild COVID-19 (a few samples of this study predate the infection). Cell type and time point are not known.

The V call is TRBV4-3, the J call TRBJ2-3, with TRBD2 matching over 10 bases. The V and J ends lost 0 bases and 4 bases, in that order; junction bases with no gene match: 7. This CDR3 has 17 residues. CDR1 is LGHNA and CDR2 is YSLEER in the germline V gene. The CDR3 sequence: CASSQDKTSGWADTQYF. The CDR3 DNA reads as TGCGCCAGCAGCCAAGATAAGACTAGCGGGTGGGCAGATACGCAGTATTTT.

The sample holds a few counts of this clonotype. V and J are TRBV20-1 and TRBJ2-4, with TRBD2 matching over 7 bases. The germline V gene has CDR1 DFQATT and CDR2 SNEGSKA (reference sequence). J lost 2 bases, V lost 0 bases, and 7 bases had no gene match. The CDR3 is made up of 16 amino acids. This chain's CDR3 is CSARDGRGWTKNIQYF. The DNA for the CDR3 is TGCAGTGCTAGAGATGGGCGGGGGTGGACCAAAAACATTCAGTACTTC.

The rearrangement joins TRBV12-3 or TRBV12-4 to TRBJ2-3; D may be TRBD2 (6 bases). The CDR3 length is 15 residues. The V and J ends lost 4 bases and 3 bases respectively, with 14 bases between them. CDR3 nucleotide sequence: TGTGCCAGCAGTTCGCTTTCGGGGGTAACAGATACGCAGTATTTT. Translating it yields CASSSLSGVTDTQYF.

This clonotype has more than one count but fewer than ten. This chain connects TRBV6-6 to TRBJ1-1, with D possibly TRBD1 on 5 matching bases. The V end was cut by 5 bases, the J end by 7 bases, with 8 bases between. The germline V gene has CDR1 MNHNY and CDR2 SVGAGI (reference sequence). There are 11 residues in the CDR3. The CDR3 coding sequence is TGTGCCAGCAGTCCAGACAGTGAAGCTTTCTTT. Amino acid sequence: CASSPDSEAFF.

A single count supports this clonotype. CDR3 nucleotide sequence: TGTGCCTGGAGTATCACGGTGACTGAAGCTTTCTTT. This translates into CAWSITVTEAFF. V gene TRBV30 combines with J gene TRBJ1-1; D gene uncertain. The CDR3 contains 12 residues. CDR1 is GTSNPN and CDR2 is SVGIG in the germline V gene (reference sequence). The ends were cut back, 2 bases at V and 5 bases at J, with 9 bases in the middle.

CDR3: CASSSGPRGVKNTEAFF. CDR3 DNA: TGTGCCAGCAGCTCGGGACCCCGGGGGGTCAAGAACACTGAAGCTTTCTTT. V usage is TRBV7-2 and J usage is TRBJ1-1; a weak D match, TRBD1 (5 bases). Per germline, CDR1 SGHTA and CDR2 FQGNSA. This CDR3 has 17 residues. Trimming removed 4 bases at V and 1 base at J, with 19 bases between.

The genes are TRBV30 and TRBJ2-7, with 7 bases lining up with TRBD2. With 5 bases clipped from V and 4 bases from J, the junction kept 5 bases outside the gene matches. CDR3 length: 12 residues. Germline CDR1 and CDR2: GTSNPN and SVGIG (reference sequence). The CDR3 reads CAWGGVRYEQYF. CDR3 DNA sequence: TGTGCCTGGGGGGGGGTCCGATACGAGCAGTACTTC.

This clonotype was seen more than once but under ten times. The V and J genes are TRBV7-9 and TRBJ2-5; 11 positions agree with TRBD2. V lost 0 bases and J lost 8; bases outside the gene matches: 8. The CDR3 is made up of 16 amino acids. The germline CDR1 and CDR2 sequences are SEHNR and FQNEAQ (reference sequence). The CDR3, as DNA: TGTGCCAGCAGCTTAGCGCGCAGAGGGACTAGCGGAACCCAGTACTTC. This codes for CASSLARRGTSGTQYF.

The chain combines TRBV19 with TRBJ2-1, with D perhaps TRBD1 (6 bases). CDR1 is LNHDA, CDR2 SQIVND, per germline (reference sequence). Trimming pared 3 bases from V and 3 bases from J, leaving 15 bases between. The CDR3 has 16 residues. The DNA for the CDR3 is TGTGCCAGTAGTATGTTCGGACAGTTTTTCTACAATGAGCAGTTCTTC. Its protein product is CASSMFGQFFYNEQFF. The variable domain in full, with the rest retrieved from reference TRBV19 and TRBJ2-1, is DGGITQSPKYLFRKEGQNVTLSCEQNLNHDAMYWYRQDPGQGLRLIYYSQIVNDFQKGDIAEGYSVSREKKESFPLTVTSAQKNPTAFYLCASSMFGQFFYNEQFFGPGTRLTVL.

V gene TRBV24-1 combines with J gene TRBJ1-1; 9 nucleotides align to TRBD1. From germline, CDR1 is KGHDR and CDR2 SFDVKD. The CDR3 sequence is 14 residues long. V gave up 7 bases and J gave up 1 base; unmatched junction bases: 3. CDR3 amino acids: CATRRTGANTEAFF. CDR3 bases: TGTGCCACCAGGAGGACAGGGGCGAACACTGAAGCTTTCTTT.

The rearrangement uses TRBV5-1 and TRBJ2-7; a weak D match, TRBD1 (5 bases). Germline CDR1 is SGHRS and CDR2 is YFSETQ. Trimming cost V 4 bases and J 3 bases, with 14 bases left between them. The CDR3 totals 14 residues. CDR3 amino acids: CASSPSLGDYEQYF. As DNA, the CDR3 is TGCGCCAGCAGCCCCTCGTTAGGGGACTACGAGCAGTACTTC.

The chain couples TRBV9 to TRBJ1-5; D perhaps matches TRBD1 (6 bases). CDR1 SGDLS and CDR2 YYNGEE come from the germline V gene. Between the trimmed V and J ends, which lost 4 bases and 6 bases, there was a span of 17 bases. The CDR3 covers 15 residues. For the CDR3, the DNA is TGTGCCAGCAGCACCTCAGCACAGGGCGGTCAGCCCCAGCATTTT. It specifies CASSTSAQGGQPQHF.

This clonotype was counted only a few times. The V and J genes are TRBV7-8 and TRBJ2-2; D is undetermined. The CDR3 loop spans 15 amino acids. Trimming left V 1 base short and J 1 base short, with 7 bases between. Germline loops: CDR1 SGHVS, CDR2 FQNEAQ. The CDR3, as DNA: TGTGCCAGCAGCTTAGGCAGCAGGAACACCGGGGAGCTGTTTTTT. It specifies CASSLGSRNTGELFF.

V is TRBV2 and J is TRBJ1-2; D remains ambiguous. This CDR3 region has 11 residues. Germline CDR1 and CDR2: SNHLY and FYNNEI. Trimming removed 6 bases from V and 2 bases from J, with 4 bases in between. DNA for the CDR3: TGTGCCAGCAGCGGAAACTATGGCTACACCTTC. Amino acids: CASSGNYGYTF.

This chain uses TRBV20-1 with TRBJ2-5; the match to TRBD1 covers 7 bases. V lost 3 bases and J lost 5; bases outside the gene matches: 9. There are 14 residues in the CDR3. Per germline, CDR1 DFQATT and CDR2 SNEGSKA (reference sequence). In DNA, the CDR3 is TGCAGTGCTAGGGAACGACAGGGACGGGAGACCCAGTACTTC. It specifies CSARERQGRETQYF.